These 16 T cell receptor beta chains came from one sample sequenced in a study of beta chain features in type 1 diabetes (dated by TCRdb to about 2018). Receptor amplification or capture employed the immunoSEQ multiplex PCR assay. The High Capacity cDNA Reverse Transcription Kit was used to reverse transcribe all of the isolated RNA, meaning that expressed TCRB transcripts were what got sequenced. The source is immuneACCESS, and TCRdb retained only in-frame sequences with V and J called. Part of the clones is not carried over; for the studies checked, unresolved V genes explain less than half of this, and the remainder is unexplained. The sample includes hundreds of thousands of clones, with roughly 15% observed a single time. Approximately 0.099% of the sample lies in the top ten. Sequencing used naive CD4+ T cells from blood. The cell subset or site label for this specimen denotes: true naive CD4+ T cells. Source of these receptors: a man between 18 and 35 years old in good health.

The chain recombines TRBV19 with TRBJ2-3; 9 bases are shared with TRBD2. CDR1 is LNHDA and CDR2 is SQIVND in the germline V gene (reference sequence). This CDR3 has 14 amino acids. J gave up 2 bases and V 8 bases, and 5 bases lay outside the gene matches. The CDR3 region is CASRPSGATDTQYF. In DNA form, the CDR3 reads TGTGCCAGTCGGCCTAGCGGGGCCACAGATACGCAGTATTTT.

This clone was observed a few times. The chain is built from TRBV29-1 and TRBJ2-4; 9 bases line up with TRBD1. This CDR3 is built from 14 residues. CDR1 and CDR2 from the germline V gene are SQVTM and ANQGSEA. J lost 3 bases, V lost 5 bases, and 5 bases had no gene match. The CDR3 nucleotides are TGCAGCGTTACAGGGGGCTCCGGCAAAAACATTCAGTACTTC. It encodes CSVTGGSGKNIQYF. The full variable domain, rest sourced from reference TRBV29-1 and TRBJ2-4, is SAVISQKPSRDICQRGTSLTIQCQVDSQVTMMFWYRQQPGQSLTLIATANQGSEATYESGFVIDKFPISRPNLTFSTLTVSNMSPEDSSIYLCSVTGGSGKNIQYFGAGTRLSVL.

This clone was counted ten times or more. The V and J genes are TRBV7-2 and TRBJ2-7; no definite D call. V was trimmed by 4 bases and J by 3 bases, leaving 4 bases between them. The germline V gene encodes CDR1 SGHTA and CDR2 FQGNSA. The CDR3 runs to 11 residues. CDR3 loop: CASSSLYEQYF. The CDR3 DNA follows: TGTGCCAGCAGCTCCCTCTACGAGCAGTACTTC.

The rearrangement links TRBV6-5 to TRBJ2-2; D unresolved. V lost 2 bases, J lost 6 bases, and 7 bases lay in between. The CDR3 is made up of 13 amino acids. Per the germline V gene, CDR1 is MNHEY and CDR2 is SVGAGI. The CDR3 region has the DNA TGTGCCAGCAGTTACATTATTGCCGGGGAGCTGTTTTTT. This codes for CASSYIIAGELFF.

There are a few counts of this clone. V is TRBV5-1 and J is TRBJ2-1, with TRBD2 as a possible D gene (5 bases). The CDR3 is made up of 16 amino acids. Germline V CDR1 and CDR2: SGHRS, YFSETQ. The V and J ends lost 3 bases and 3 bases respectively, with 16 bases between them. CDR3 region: CASSSRNSGNYNEQFF. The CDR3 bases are TGCGCCAGCAGCTCCCGAAACAGCGGAAACTACAATGAGCAGTTCTTC. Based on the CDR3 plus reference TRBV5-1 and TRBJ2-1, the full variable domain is KAGVTQTPRYLIKTRGQQVTLSCSPISGHRSVSWYQQTPGQGLQFLFEYFSETQRNKGNFPGRFSGRQFSNSRSEMNVSTLELGDSALYLCASSSRNSGNYNEQFFGPGTRLTVL.

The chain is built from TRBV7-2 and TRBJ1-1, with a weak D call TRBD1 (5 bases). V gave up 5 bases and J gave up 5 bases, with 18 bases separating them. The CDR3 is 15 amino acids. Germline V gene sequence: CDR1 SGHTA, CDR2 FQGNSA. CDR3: CASSAYDRRRTEAFF. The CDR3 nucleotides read TGTGCCAGCAGCGCATACGACAGACGGAGGACTGAAGCTTTCTTT.

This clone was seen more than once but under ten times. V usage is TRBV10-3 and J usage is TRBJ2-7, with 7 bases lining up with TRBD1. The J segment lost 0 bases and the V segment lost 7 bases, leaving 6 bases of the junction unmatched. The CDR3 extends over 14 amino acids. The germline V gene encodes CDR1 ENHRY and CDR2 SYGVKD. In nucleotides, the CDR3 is TGTGCCATCACCGGGACAGCCAGCTCCTACGAGCAGTACTTC. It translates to CAITGTASSYEQYF.

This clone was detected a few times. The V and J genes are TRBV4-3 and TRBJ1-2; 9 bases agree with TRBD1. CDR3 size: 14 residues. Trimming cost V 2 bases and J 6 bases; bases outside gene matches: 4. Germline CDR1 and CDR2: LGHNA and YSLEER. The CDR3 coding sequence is TGCGCCAGCAGCCAATGGGACAGGGCGGATGGCTACACCTTC. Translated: CASSQWDRADGYTF.

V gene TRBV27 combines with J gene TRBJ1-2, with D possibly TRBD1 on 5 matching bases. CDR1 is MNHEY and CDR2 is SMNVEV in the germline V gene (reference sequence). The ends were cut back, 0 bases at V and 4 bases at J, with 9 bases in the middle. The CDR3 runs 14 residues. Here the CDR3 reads CASSLSGRGYGYTF. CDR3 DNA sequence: TGTGCCAGCAGTTTATCGGGACGCGGCTATGGCTACACCTTC.

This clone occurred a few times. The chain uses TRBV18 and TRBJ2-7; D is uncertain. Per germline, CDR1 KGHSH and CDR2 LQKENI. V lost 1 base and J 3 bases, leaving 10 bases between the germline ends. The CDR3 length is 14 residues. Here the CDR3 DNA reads TGTGCCAGCTCACCACGGGTGCAAGACTACGAGCAGTACTTC. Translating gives CASSPRVQDYEQYF.

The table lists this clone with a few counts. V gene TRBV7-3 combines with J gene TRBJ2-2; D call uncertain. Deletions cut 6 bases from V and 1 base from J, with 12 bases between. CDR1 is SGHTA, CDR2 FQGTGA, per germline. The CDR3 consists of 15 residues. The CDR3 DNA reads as TGTGCCAGCAGTAGGACGAAGAGGAACACCGGGGAGCTGTTTTTT. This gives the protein CASSRTKRNTGELFF.

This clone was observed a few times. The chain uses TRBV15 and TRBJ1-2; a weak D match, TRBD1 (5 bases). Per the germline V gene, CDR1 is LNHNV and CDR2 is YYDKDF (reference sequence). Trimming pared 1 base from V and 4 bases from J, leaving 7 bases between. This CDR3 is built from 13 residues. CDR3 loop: CATSRAQGYGYTF. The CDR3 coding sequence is TGTGCCACCAGCAGAGCGCAGGGCTATGGCTACACCTTC.

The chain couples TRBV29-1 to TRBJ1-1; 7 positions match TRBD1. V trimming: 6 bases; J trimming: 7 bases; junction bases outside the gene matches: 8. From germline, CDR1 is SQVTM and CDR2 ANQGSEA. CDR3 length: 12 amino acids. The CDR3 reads CSVHRGRSEAFF. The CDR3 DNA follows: TGCAGCGTACACAGGGGCCGGAGTGAAGCTTTCTTT.

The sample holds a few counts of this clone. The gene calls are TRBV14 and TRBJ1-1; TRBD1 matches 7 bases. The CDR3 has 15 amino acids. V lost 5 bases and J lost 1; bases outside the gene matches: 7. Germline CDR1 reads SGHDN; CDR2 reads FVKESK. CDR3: CASSSQGFGNTEAFF. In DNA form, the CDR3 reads TGTGCCAGCAGCTCACAGGGGTTCGGGAACACTGAAGCTTTCTTT.

Written as DNA, the CDR3 is TGTGCCAGCAGCCTAGACAGGCGCTCTGGCTACACCTTC. It is translated as CASSLDRRSGYTF. J is TRBJ1-2 and V is TRBV14; D is possibly TRBD1 (6 bases). CDR3 size: 13 residues. Trimming removed 4 bases at V and 7 bases at J, with 13 bases between. Germline assignment: CDR1 SGHDN and CDR2 FVKESK.

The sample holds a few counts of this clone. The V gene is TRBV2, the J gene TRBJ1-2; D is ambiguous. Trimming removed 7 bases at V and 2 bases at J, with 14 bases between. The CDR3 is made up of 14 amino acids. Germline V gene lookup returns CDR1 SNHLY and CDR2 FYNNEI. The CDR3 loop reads CASKSLTQNYGYTF. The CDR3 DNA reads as TGTGCCAGCAAGAGCCTCACACAAAACTATGGCTACACCTTC.